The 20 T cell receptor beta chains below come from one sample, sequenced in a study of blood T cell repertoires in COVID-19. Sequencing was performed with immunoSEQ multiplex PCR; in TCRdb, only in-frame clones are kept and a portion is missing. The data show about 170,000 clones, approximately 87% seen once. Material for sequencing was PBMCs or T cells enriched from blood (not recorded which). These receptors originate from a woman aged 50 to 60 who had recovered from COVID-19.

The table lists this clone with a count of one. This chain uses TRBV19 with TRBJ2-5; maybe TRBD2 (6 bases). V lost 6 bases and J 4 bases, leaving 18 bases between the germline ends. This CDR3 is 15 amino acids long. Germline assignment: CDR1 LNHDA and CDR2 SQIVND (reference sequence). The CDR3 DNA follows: TGTGCCAGTAGCCCTTGGGGGGACCTTCGAGAGACCCAGTACTTC. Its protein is CASSPWGDLRETQYF.

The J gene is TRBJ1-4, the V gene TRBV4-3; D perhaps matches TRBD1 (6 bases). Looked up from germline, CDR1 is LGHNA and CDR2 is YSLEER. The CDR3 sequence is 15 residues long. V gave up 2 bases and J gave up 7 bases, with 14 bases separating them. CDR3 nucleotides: TGCGCCAGCAGCCAAACGACCGGGGGGCCTGAAAAACTGTTTTTT. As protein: CASSQTTGGPEKLFF.

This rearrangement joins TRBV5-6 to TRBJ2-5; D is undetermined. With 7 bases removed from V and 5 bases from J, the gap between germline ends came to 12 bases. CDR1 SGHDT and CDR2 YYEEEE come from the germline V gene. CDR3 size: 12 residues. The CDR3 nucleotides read TGTGCCAGCTGGGTGAGGCCCGAGACCCAGTACTTC. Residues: CASWVRPETQYF.

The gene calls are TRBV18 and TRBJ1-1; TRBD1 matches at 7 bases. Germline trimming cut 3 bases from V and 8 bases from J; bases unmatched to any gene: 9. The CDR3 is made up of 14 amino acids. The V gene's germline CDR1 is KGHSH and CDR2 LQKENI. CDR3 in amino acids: CASSPQTGYEEAFF. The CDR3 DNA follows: TGTGCCAGCTCACCGCAGACAGGGTACGAGGAAGCTTTCTTT.

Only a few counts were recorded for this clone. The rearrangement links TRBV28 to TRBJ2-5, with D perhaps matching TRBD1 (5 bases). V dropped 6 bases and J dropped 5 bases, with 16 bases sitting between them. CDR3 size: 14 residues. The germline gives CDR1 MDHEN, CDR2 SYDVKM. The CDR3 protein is CASSLRRAPETQYF. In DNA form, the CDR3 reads TGTGCCAGCAGCCTTCGCAGGGCCCCCGAGACCCAGTACTTC.

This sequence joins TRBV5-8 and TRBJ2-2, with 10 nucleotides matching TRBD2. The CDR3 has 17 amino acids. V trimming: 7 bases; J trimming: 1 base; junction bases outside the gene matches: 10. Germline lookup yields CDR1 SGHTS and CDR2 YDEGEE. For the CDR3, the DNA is TGTGCCAGCTCGATAGTGCGACTAGCGGGGAACACCGGGGAGCTGTTTTTT. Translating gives CASSIVRLAGNTGELFF.

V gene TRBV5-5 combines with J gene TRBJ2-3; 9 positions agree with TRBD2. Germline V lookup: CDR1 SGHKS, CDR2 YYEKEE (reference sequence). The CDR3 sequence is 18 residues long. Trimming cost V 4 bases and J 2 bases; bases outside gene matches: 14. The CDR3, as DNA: TGTGCCAGCAGCGTAGGAGGGGGGCTAGCGGGACCCACAGATACGCAGTATTTT. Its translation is CASSVGGGLAGPTDTQYF.

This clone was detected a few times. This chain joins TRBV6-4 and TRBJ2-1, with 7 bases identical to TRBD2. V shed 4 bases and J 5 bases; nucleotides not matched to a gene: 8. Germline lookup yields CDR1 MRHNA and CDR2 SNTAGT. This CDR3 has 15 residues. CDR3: CASSVTSGDHNEQFF. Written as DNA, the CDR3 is TGTGCCAGCAGTGTAACCAGCGGGGATCACAATGAGCAGTTCTTC.

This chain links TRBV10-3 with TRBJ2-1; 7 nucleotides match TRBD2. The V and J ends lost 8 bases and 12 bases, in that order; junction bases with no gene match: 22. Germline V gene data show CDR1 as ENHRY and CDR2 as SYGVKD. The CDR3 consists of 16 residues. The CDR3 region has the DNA TGTGCCATCGGATCCGGGACTACGAGGGGAACGGGCTGGCAGTTCTTC. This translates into CAIGSGTTRGTGWQFF.

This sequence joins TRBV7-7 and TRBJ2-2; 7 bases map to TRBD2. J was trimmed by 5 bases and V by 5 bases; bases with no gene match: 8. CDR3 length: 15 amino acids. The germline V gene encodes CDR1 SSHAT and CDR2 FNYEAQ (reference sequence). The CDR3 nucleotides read TGTGCCAGCAGCCGAGCTAGCGGAGAAACCGGGGAGCTGTTTTTT. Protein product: CASSRASGETGELFF.

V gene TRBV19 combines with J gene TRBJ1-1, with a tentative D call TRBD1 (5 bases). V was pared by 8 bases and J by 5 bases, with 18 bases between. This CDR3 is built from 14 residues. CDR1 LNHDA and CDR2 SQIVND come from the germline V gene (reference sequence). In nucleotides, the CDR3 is TGTGCCAGTCAGCAGCAGGGCCCTCGTACTGAAGCTTTCTTT. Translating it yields CASQQQGPRTEAFF.

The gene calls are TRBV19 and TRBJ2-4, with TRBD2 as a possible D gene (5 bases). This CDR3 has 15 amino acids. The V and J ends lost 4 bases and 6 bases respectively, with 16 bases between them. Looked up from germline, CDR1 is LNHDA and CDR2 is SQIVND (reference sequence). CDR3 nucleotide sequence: TGTGCCAGTAGTACAACACTAGTTCCCCCAAACATTCAGTACTTC. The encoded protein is CASSTTLVPPNIQYF.

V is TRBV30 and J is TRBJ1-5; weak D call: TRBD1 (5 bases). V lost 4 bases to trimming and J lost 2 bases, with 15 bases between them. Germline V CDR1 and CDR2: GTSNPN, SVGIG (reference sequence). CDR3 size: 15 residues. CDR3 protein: CAWTRKNRRNQPQHF. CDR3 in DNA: TGTGCCTGGACCCGAAAGAACAGGCGCAATCAGCCCCAGCATTTT. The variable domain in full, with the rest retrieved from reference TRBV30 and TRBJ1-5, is SQTIHQWPATLVQPVGSPLSLECTVEGTSNPNLYWYRQAAGRGLQLLFYSVGIGQISSEVPQNLSASRPQDRQFILSSKKLLLSDSGFYLCAWTRKNRRNQPQHFGDGTRLSIL.

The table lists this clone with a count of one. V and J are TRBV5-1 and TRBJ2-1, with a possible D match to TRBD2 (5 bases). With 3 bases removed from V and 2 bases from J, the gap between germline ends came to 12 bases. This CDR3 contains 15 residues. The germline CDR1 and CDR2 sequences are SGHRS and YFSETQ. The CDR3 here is CASSSGWTAYNEQFF. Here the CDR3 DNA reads TGCGCCAGCAGCTCGGGATGGACTGCCTACAATGAGCAGTTCTTC.

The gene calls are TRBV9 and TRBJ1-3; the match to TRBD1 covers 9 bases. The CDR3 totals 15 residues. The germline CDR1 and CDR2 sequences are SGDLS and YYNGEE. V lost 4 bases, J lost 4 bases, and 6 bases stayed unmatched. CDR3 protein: CASSPRTGVGNTIYF. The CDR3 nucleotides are TGTGCCAGCAGCCCCCGGACAGGGGTAGGAAACACCATATATTTT.

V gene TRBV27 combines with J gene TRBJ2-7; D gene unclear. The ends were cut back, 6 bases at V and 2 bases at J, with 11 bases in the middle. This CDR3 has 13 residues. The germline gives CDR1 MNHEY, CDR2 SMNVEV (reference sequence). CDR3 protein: CASRGRVPYEQYV. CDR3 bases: TGTGCCAGCAGAGGTCGGGTCCCCTACGAGCAGTACGTC.

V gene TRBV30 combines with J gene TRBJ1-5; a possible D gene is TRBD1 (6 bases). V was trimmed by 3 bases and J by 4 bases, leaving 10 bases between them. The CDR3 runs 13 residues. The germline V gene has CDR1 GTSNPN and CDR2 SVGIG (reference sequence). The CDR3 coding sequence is TGTGCCTGGAGCGGAAGGGGGAATCAGCCCCAGCATTTT. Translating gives CAWSGRGNQPQHF.

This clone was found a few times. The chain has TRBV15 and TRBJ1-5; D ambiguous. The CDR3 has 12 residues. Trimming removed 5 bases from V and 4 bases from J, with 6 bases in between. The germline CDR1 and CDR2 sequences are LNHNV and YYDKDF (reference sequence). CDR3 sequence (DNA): TGTGCCACCAGCTACCTAAATCAGCCCCAGCATTTT. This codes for CATSYLNQPQHF.

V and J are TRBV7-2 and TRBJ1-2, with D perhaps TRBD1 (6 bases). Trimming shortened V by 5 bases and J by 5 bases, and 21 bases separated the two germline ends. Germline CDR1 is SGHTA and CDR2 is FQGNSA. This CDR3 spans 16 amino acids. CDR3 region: CASSLHYREREYGYTF. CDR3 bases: TGTGCCAGCAGCCTCCACTACAGGGAGAGAGAATATGGCTACACCTTC.

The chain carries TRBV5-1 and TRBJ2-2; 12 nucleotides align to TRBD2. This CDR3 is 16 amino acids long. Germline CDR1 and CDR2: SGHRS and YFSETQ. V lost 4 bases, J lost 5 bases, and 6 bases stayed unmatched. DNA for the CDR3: TGCGCCAGCAGCCCTTGGACTAGCGGGGATACCGGGGAGCTGTTTTTT. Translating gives CASSPWTSGDTGELFF.